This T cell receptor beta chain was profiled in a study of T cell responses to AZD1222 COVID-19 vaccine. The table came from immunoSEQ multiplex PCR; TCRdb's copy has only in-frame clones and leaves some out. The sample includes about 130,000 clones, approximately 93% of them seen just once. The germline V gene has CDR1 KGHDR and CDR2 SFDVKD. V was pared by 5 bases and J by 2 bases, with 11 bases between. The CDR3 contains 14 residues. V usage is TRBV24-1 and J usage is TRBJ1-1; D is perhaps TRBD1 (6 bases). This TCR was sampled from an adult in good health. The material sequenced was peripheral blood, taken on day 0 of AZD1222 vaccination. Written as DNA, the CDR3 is TGTGCCACCAGTGGGGGGGCAGGAAACACTGAAGCTTTCTTT. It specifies CATSGGAGNTEAFF.